The 20 T cell receptor beta chains below all came from one sample that was sequenced in a study of blood T cell repertoires in COVID-19. Some clones are missing from TCRdb's copy, which holds only in-frame ones; the method was immunoSEQ multiplex PCR. Of about 370,000 clones listed, roughly nine tenths are singletons. Sequenced input: peripheral blood. The origin of the receptors is a woman aged 25-40 years with COVID-19, enrolled during active disease.

The chain employs TRBV4-1 and TRBJ1-2; D may be TRBD1 (5 bases). Germline loops: CDR1 MGHRA, CDR2 YSYEKL. The CDR3 is 17 amino acids. The V end was cut by 5 bases, the J end by 4 bases, with 23 bases between. The CDR3 DNA is TGCGCCAGCAGCACCCAGGTCCTTGGGGGAGGGAGCTATGGCTACACCTTC. It yields the protein CASSTQVLGGGSYGYTF.

The J gene is TRBJ1-2, the V gene TRBV19; D gene uncertain. The germline CDR1 and CDR2 sequences are LNHDA and SQIVND (reference sequence). CDR3 length: 13 residues. The ends were cut back, 3 bases at V and 6 bases at J, with 11 bases in the middle. The CDR3 spells CASSMNIRNGYTF. CDR3 sequence (DNA): TGTGCCAGTAGTATGAACATACGAAATGGCTACACCTTC.

V and J are TRBV7-6 and TRBJ1-6, with 8 nucleotides matching TRBD1. V lost 5 bases and J lost 14; bases outside the gene matches: 17. The CDR3 sequence is 16 residues long. CDR1 is SGHVS, CDR2 FNYEAQ, per germline. In DNA, the CDR3 is TGTGCCAGCAGCCAGGATTGGACAGGGCGGTCGGGGTCCCTCCACTTT. Protein: CASSQDWTGRSGSLHF.

The chain uses TRBV5-4 and TRBJ1-1, with D possibly TRBD1 on 6 matching bases. Germline CDR1 and CDR2: SGHNT and YYREEE (reference sequence). V was pared by 0 bases and J by 7 bases, with 10 bases between. There are 13 residues in the CDR3. The CDR3 DNA reads TGTGCCAGCAGCTTGGCGGCAGGGGATGAAGCTTTCTTT. Its translation: CASSLAAGDEAFF.

V and J are TRBV7-2 and TRBJ2-3; 7 bases agree with TRBD1. Germline assignment: CDR1 SGHTA and CDR2 FQGNSA. The CDR3 runs 17 residues. With V trimmed by 1 base and J by 2 bases, 9 bases remained unmatched. The chain's CDR3 is CASSLGPTGSITDTQYF. The CDR3 coding sequence is TGTGCCAGCAGCTTAGGACCGACAGGGTCGATCACAGATACGCAGTATTTT.

The V gene is TRBV29-1, the J gene TRBJ2-3; 13 positions agree with TRBD2. The CDR3 runs 21 residues. J gave up 7 bases and V 6 bases, and 28 bases lay outside the gene matches. Germline CDR1 reads SQVTM; CDR2 reads ANQGSEA. CDR3 in amino acids: CSVLAWERTSGSFMGGNTQYF. CDR3 nucleotides: TGCAGCGTCCTAGCCTGGGAAAGGACTAGCGGGAGCTTTATGGGTGGGAATACGCAGTATTTT.

This clone was seen a single time. The rearrangement uses TRBV4-1 and TRBJ1-6; 7 nucleotides agree with TRBD1. J gave up 4 bases and V 0 bases, and 18 bases lay outside the gene matches. The CDR3 spans 21 residues. Germline-derived CDR1 and CDR2 are MGHRA and YSYEKL. The CDR3 loop is CASSQESWLAGQLLYNSPLHF. The CDR3 DNA follows: TGCGCCAGCAGCCAAGAAAGCTGGCTGGCGGGACAGCTATTATATAATTCACCCCTCCACTTT.

The V gene is TRBV30, the J gene TRBJ1-1; 10 bases line up with TRBD1. The V segment lost 7 bases and the J segment 4 bases; nucleotides outside the gene matches: 6. From germline, CDR1 is GTSNPN and CDR2 SVGIG (reference sequence). This CDR3 is 13 amino acids long. The CDR3 region is CAFDRDRGTEAFF. CDR3 nucleotides: TGTGCCTTCGACCGGGACAGGGGCACTGAAGCTTTCTTT.

This chain joins TRBV5-1 and TRBJ1-2; TRBD1 might be the D (6 bases). The CDR3 is made up of 13 amino acids. Trimming stripped 4 bases from V and 8 bases from J, with 15 bases between. Germline CDR1 SGHRS, CDR2 YFSETQ. The CDR3 sequence: CASSPSEGVGYTF. CDR3 DNA sequence: TGCGCCAGCAGCCCCTCAGAGGGGGTCGGCTACACCTTC.

The CDR3 nucleotides read TGTGCCAGCAGCCTGGGGACAGCGCCCGCCGATTACGAGCAGTACTTC. It codes for CASSLGTAPADYEQYF. The chain recombines TRBV7-2 with TRBJ2-7; 7 bases map to TRBD1. With 5 bases clipped from V and 4 bases from J, the junction kept 14 bases outside the gene matches. The CDR3 is made up of 16 amino acids. The germline gives CDR1 SGHTA, CDR2 FQGNSA.

The chain recombines TRBV16 with TRBJ2-1; perhaps TRBD2 as D (6 bases). Germline V gene sequence: CDR1 KGHSY, CDR2 FQNENV. This CDR3 spans 14 amino acids. V was cut by 5 bases and J by 5 bases, with 13 bases left in between. CDR3 sequence reads: CASSEVAVDNEQFF. CDR3 nucleotide sequence: TGTGCCAGCAGCGAAGTAGCGGTAGACAATGAGCAGTTCTTC.

The chain joins TRBV7-9 to TRBJ2-7, with D unresolved. With 0 bases removed from V and 4 bases from J, the gap between germline ends came to 4 bases. CDR1 and CDR2 from the germline V gene are SEHNR and FQNEAQ (reference sequence). This CDR3 has 12 amino acids. The CDR3 sequence is CASSLAPYEQYF. CDR3 coding DNA: TGTGCCAGCAGCTTAGCCCCGTACGAGCAGTACTTC.

This chain joins TRBV9 and TRBJ2-1; D uncertain. Trimming removed 0 bases at V and 5 bases at J, with 6 bases between. This CDR3 region has 13 residues. Germline V gene lookup returns CDR1 SGDLS and CDR2 YYNGEE. CDR3 in amino acids: CASSVEAHNEQFF. In DNA, the CDR3 is TGTGCCAGCAGCGTAGAAGCTCACAATGAGCAGTTCTTC.

V gene TRBV7-8 combines with J gene TRBJ2-1; the D gene is possibly TRBD2 (5 bases). The CDR3 loop spans 13 amino acids. The germline CDR1 and CDR2 sequences are SGHVS and FQNEAQ. The ends were cut back, 6 bases at V and 6 bases at J, with 12 bases in the middle. DNA of the CDR3: TGTGCCAGCAGGAGTTCAGGAGGCAATGAGCAGTTCTTC. Residues: CASRSSGGNEQFF.

The CDR3 bases are TGTGCCAGCAGCCAATTTATCCAGGGGGCTCGGGAAAAACTGTTTTTT. Translating it yields CASSQFIQGAREKLFF. V usage is TRBV16 and J usage is TRBJ1-4; TRBD1 matches at 8 bases. The V gene end was trimmed by 1 base and the J gene end by 8 bases; junction bases not matched to a gene: 9. Germline CDR1 KGHSY, CDR2 FQNENV. The CDR3 is 16 amino acids.

The table lists this clone with a count of one. The J gene is TRBJ2-5, the V gene TRBV6-5; TRBD1 matches 7 bases. CDR1 MNHEY and CDR2 SVGAGI come from the germline V gene. The CDR3 consists of 14 residues. The V and J ends lost 5 bases and 4 bases, in that order; junction bases with no gene match: 7. The CDR3 nucleotides read TGTGCCAGCAGTACCGACAGGGATGTAGAGACCCAGTACTTC. This translates into CASSTDRDVETQYF.

This clone appeared once. The chain combines TRBV9 with TRBJ2-1; TRBD2 matches 10 bases. Germline CDR1 reads SGDLS; CDR2 reads YYNGEE. The V segment lost 0 bases and the J segment 0 bases; nucleotides outside the gene matches: 3. CDR3 length equals 17 residues. CDR3 nucleotide sequence: TGTGCCAGCAGCGTAGGGGCTAGCGGGAGCTCCTACAATGAGCAGTTCTTC. Protein product: CASSVGASGSSYNEQFF.

This clone was detected a few times. The chain has TRBV7-9 and TRBJ1-1; 7 nucleotides match TRBD1. After removal of 5 bases from V and 1 base from J, the junction contained 7 bases not matched to a gene. Germline assignment: CDR1 SEHNR and CDR2 FQNEAQ (reference sequence). The CDR3 is made up of 15 amino acids. The CDR3 loop reads CASSRLTGSNTEAFF. CDR3 DNA sequence: TGTGCCAGCAGCCGCTTGACAGGGTCGAACACTGAAGCTTTCTTT.

The rearrangement joins TRBV18 to TRBJ1-1; D may be TRBD1 (6 bases). Germline-derived CDR1 and CDR2 are KGHSH and LQKENI. Deletions cut 0 bases from V and 1 base from J, with 9 bases between. The CDR3 is 15 residues long. CDR3 DNA: TGTGCCAGCTCACCACCCCAGGGGTGGAACACTGAAGCTTTCTTT. Translated, it gives CASSPPQGWNTEAFF.

The CDR3, as DNA: TGTGCCAGCAGCTTAGAGGTTCTAGCGGGGGGAAGCAATGAGCAGTTCTTC. Encoded protein: CASSLEVLAGGSNEQFF. The J gene is TRBJ2-1, the V gene TRBV11-3; 11 nucleotides match TRBD2. This CDR3 is built from 17 residues. Germline V gene data show CDR1 as SGHNT and CDR2 as YENEEA. The V segment lost 0 bases and the J segment 6 bases; nucleotides outside the gene matches: 7.